This TCR beta chain was identified in a study of blood T cells in healthy people across ages. Together with a sample-barcoded 5' primer, a J-beta primer mix was included in a second PCR lasting 7 to 11 cycles. TCRdb used MiXCR to reprocess the 5' RACE reads, holding one entry per CDR3 protein. The top ten clones hold less than 2.5% of a sample with about 1.8 million distinct CDR3 sequences, around half of them seen once. This CDR3 spans 17 amino acids. Trimming at V came to 4 bases and at J to 6 bases, leaving 9 bases not matched to a gene. Germline V lookup: CDR1 SGHTA, CDR2 FQGNSA. The V and J genes are TRBV7-2 and TRBJ2-1, with TRBD2 identical over 13 bases. The receptor was derived from a woman aged 40 to 50 in good health. The sequenced sample was blood. CDR3 bases: TGTGCCAGCAGCTGGGCGGTAGGGACTAGCGGGACCAATGAGCAGTTCTTC. Its translation is CASSWAVGTSGTNEQFF.